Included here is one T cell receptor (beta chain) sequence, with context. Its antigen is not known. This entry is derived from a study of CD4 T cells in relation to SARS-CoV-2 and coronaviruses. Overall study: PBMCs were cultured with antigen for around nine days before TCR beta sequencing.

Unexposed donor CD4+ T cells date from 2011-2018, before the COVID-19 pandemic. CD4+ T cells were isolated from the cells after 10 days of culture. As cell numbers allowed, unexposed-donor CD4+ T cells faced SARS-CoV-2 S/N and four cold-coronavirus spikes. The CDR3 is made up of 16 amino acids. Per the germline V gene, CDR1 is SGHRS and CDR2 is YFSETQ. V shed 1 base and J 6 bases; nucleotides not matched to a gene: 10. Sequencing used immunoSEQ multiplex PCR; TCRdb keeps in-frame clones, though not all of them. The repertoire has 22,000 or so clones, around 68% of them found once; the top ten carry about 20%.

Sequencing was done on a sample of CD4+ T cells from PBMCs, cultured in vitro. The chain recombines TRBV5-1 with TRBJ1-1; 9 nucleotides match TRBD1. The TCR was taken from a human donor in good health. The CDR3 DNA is TGCGCCAGCAGCTTGTCAACTGGACAGGGGACTTCTGAAGCTTTCTTT. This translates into CASSLSTGQGTSEAFF.